Below are 16 T cell receptor beta chains sequenced from a single sample in a study of T cell responses to AZD1222 COVID-19 vaccine. Profiled with immunoSEQ multiplex PCR; TCRdb holds only in-frame clones, not every one. The data hold roughly 100,000 clones, with roughly 82% observed a single time. Sequenced here: peripheral blood, sampled on day 0 of AZD1222 vaccination. Receptors originate from an adult in good health.

The chain has TRBV6-5 and TRBJ2-7, with D perhaps TRBD1 or TRBD2 (6 bases each). Trimming pared 6 bases from V and 5 bases from J, leaving 17 bases between. CDR1 is MNHEY and CDR2 is SVGAGI in the germline V gene. The CDR3 covers 14 residues. The CDR3: CASSRGTPGHEQYF. The CDR3 DNA reads as TGTGCCAGCAGCCGCGGGACACCCGGCCACGAGCAGTACTTC.

This clone appeared a single time. The chain links TRBV6-5 to TRBJ2-2; D remains ambiguous. Trimming took off 6 bases at V and 7 bases at J, with 6 bases between the two ends. The CDR3 spans 11 residues. In germline, CDR1 is MNHEY, CDR2 SVGAGI. The CDR3 loop reads CASSLYGELFF. The DNA for the CDR3 is TGTGCCAGCAGCCTCTACGGGGAGCTGTTTTTT.

Only a few counts were recorded for this clone. This rearrangement joins TRBV3-1 (or the pseudogene TRBV3-2) to TRBJ1-4, with no clear D. This CDR3 region has 16 residues. V was pared by 4 bases and J by 2 bases, with 14 bases between. Germline CDR1 reads LGHDT; CDR2 reads YNNKEL (reference sequence). The CDR3 reads CASSPFTGKTNEKLFF. The DNA of the CDR3 is TGTGCCAGCAGCCCCTTTACGGGGAAGACTAATGAAAAACTGTTTTTT.

The chain combines TRBV5-4 with TRBJ2-4; 14 bases map to TRBD2. Trimming removed 3 bases from V and 2 bases from J; junction bases left unmatched: 7. Germline CDR1 is SGHNT and CDR2 is YYREEE (reference sequence). The CDR3 contains 18 residues. The CDR3 is CASSSGLAGGSTKNIQYF. The DNA for the CDR3 is TGTGCCAGCAGCTCCGGACTAGCGGGGGGTTCGACCAAAAACATTCAGTACTTC.

This chain joins TRBV27 and TRBJ1-1; D not resolved. The ends were cut back, 6 bases at V and 11 bases at J, with 16 bases in the middle. Germline-derived CDR1 and CDR2 are MNHEY and SMNVEV (reference sequence). The CDR3 is made up of 12 amino acids. The CDR3 nucleotides are TGTGCCAGCAGATCCAGGATTGGCGGTGCTTTCTTT. Protein product: CASRSRIGGAFF.

CDR3 DNA sequence: TGTGCAAGTCGCTTCCTTGCGGGCCCACAGGGCAATCAGCCCCAGCATTTT. Translation gives CASRFLAGPQGNQPQHF. The chain combines TRBV12-2 with TRBJ1-5. TRBV12-2 is recorded as a pseudogene. This CDR3 contains 17 residues.

The chain joins TRBV5-1 to TRBJ1-1; no clear D gene. The length of the CDR3 is 14 residues. Trimming pared 5 bases from V and 1 base from J, leaving 12 bases between. Germline V gene data show CDR1 as SGHRS and CDR2 as YFSETQ. CDR3 amino acids: CASRWTGKNTEAFF. The DNA for the CDR3 is TGCGCCAGCAGATGGACGGGGAAGAACACTGAAGCTTTCTTT. Full variable domain (missing parts from reference TRBV5-1 and TRBJ1-1): KAGVTQTPRYLIKTRGQQVTLSCSPISGHRSVSWYQQTPGQGLQFLFEYFSETQRNKGNFPGRFSGRQFSNSRSEMNVSTLELGDSALYLCASRWTGKNTEAFFGQGTRLTVV.

The chain joins TRBV6-4 to TRBJ1-6, with 8 bases fitting TRBD1. Germline CDR1 MRHNA, CDR2 SNTAGT. V dropped 6 bases and J dropped 8; count of bases not matched to a gene: 12. CDR3 size: 16 residues. The chain's CDR3 is CASSSVPGGRDSPLHF. As DNA, the CDR3 is TGTGCCAGCAGCAGCGTCCCAGGGGGCAGGGATTCACCCCTCCACTTT.

The chain employs TRBV2 and TRBJ2-7; 11 bases fit TRBD2. J gave up 5 bases and V 6 bases, and 15 bases lay outside the gene matches. Germline CDR1 SNHLY, CDR2 FYNNEI. CDR3 length equals 17 residues. Here the CDR3 reads CASSAHRLAGLPNEQYF. In DNA, the CDR3 is TGTGCCAGCAGCGCCCATCGACTAGCGGGGTTACCCAACGAGCAGTACTTC.

Written as DNA, the CDR3 is TGTGCCAGCAGCCGGGGAATTGGCTACGAGCAGTACTTC. Translating it yields CASSRGIGYEQYF. V and J are TRBV7-8 and TRBJ2-7, with D possibly being TRBD2 (5 bases). V was pared by 5 bases and J by 3 bases, with 11 bases between. CDR1 is SGHVS, CDR2 FQNEAQ, per germline. This CDR3 spans 13 amino acids.

The chain recombines TRBV27 with TRBJ1-1; TRBD1 might be the D (5 bases). CDR1 and CDR2 from the germline V gene are MNHEY and SMNVEV (reference sequence). The CDR3 spans 14 residues. V was cut by 0 bases and J by 4 bases, with 9 bases left in between. DNA for the CDR3: TGTGCCAGCAGTTTATCGGGGGGATTCACTGAAGCTTTCTTT. As protein: CASSLSGGFTEAFF.

The CDR3 coding sequence is TGCGCCAGCAGCTTGTTGAGGGGCGAAGGAGGCTACACCTTC. It is translated as CASSLLRGEGGYTF. The V gene is TRBV5-1, the J gene TRBJ1-2; D perhaps matches TRBD1 (5 bases). V shed 1 base and J shed 8 bases, with 15 bases lying between them. Germline-derived CDR1 and CDR2 are SGHRS and YFSETQ. The CDR3 has 14 amino acids.

The CDR3 DNA sequence: TGTGCCAGCAGGAACGGACTAGGTCGGGGTTACAATGAGCAGTTCTTC. It is translated as CASRNGLGRGYNEQFF. V gene TRBV2 combines with J gene TRBJ2-1; the match to TRBD2 covers 7 bases. The V segment lost 6 bases and the J segment 4 bases; nucleotides outside the gene matches: 12. The CDR3 has 16 residues. CDR1 and CDR2 (germline): SNHLY, FYNNEI.

The V call is TRBV6-1, the J call TRBJ1-2, with 8 bases fitting TRBD1. V dropped 2 bases and J dropped 8; count of bases not matched to a gene: 7. The germline V gene encodes CDR1 MNHNS and CDR2 SASEGT. CDR3 length: 14 amino acids. CDR3 amino acids: CASSEHITGGGYTF. The CDR3 region has the DNA TGTGCCAGCAGTGAACATATTACAGGGGGAGGCTACACCTTC.

The CDR3 reads CASSVGGSGNTIYF. The CDR3 nucleotides are TGTGCCAGCAGTGTAGGAGGCTCTGGAAACACCATATATTTT. This sequence joins TRBV2 and TRBJ1-3; D is ambiguous. Germline V lookup: CDR1 SNHLY, CDR2 FYNNEI. The CDR3 spans 14 residues. V was shortened by 4 bases and J by 0 bases, with 7 bases between the two germline ends.

J is TRBJ2-7 and V is TRBV20-1, with D perhaps being TRBD1 or TRBD2 (5 bases each). V dropped 3 bases and J dropped 7 bases, with 19 bases sitting between them. Germline V lookup: CDR1 DFQATT, CDR2 SNEGSKA (reference sequence). The CDR3 has 14 amino acids. CDR3 sequence: CSASVPGTQGEQYF. The CDR3 DNA follows: TGCAGTGCTAGTGTTCCCGGGACCCAAGGGGAGCAGTACTTC.